The clone carrying this TCR beta chain was seen only a few times. This entry comes from a study of blood T cell repertoires in COVID-19. As for the study in general: Spain, Italy and the United States supplied samples that represented acute and convalescent COVID-19. PBMCs, B-cell-depleted T cells, or T cells provided the cDNA or gDNA that made up the material.

Authors' processing steps: Reference gene primer amplification yielded estimated nucleated cell counts. Produced via immunoSEQ multiplex PCR; TCRdb's table is partial and in-frame only. Clone size and V and J calls were adopted from that table, with D and trimming inferred from the DNA. Here the sample spans tens of thousands of clones, 65% to 90% being singletons. The source of this sequence is a man aged 40-49 years with acute or convalescent COVID-19. The sample was peripheral blood.

The CDR3 DNA follows: TGTGCCACCAGTGATTCAGGGGTTCCGGTCGAGCAGTACTTC. Amino acid sequence: CATSDSGVPVEQYF. The rearrangement joins TRBV24-1 to TRBJ2-7; tentatively, D is TRBD1 (6 bases). Germline CDR1 and CDR2: KGHDR and SFDVKD. Trimming stripped 2 bases from V and 6 bases from J, with 13 bases between. This CDR3 region has 14 residues.